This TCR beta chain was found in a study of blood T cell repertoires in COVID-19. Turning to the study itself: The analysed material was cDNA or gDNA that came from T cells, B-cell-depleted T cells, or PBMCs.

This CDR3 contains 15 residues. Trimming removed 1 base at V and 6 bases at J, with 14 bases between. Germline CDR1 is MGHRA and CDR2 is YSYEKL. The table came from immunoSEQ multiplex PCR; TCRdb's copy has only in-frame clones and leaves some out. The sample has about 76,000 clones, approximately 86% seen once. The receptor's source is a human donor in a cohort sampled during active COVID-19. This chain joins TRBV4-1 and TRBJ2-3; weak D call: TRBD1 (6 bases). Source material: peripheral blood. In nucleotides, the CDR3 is TGCGCCAGCAGCCAAGCCGGACAGTCCAGGGATACGCAGTATTTT. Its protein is CASSQAGQSRDTQYF.